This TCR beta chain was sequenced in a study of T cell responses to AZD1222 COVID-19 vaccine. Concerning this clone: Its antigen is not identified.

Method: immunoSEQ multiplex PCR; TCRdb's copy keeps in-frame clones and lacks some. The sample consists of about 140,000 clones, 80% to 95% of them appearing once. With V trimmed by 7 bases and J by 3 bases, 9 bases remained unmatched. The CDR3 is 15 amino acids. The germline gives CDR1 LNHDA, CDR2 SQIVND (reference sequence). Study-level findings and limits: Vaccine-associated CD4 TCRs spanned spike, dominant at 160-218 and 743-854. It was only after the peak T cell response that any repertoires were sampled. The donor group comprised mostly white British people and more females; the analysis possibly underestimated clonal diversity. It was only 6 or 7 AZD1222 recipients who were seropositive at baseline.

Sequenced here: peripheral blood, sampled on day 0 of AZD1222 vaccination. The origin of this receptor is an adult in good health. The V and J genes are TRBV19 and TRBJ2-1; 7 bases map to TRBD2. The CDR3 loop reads CASTQPGLNYNEQFF. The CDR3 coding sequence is TGTGCCAGTACCCAGCCGGGACTAAACTACAATGAGCAGTTCTTC. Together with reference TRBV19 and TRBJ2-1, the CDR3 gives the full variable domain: DGGITQSPKYLFRKEGQNVTLSCEQNLNHDAMYWYRQDPGQGLRLIYYSQIVNDFQKGDIAEGYSVSREKKESFPLTVTSAQKNPTAFYLCASTQPGLNYNEQFFGPGTRLTVL.